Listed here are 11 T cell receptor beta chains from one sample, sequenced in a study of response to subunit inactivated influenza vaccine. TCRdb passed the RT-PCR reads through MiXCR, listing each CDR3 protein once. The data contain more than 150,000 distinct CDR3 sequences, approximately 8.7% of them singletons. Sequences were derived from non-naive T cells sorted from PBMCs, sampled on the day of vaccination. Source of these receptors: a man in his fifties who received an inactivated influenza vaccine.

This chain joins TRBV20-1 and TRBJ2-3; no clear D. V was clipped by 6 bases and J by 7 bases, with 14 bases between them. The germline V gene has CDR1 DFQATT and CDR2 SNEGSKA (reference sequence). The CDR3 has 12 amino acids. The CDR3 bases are TGCAGTGCCGCCGTCCAGGAGCATACGCAGTATTTT. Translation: CSAAVQEHTQYF.

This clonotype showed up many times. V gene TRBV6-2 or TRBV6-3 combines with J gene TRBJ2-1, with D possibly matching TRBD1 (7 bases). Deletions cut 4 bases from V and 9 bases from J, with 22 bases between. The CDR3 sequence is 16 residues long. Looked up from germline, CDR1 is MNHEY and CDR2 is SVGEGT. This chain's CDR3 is CASSLEGQLILGEQFF. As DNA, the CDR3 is TGTGCCAGCAGTTTGGAGGGACAGCTAATCCTCGGTGAGCAGTTCTTC.

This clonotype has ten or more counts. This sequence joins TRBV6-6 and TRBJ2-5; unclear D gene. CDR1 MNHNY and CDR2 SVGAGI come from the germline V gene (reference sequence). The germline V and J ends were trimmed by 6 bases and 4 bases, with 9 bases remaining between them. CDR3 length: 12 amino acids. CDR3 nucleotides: TGTGCCAGCAGCCCAAAGGGAGAGACCCAGTACTTC. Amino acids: CASSPKGETQYF.

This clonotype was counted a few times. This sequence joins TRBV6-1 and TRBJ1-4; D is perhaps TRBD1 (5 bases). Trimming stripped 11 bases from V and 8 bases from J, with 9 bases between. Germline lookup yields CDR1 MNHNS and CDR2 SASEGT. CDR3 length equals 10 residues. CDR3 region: CACGDEKLFF. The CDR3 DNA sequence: TGTGCCTGCGGGGACGAAAAACTGTTTTTT.

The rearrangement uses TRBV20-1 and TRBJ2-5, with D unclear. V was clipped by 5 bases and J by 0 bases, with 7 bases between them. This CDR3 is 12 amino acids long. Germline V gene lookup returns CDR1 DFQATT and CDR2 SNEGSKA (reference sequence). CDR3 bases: TGCAGTGCTCCTAAGTACCAAGAGACCCAGTACTTC. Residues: CSAPKYQETQYF.

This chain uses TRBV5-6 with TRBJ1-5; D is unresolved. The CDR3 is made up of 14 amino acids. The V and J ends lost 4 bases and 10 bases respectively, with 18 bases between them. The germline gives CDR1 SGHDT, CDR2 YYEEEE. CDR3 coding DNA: TGTGCCAGCAGCCGGGCCCGGGGTTCGGGCCCCCAGCATTTT. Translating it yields CASSRARGSGPQHF.

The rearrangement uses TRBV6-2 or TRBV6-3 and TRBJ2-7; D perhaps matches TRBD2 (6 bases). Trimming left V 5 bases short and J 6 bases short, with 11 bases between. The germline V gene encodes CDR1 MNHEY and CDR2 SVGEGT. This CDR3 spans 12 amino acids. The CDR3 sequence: CASSQLASEQYF. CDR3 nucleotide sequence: TGTGCCAGCAGTCAACTAGCTTCCGAGCAGTACTTC.

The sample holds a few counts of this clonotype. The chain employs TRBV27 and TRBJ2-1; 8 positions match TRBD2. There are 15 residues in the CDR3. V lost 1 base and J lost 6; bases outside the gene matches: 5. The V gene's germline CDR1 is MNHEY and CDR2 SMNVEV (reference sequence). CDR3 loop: CASSLYGRASNEQFF. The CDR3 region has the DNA TGTGCCAGCAGTTTATACGGGAGGGCCTCCAATGAGCAGTTCTTC.

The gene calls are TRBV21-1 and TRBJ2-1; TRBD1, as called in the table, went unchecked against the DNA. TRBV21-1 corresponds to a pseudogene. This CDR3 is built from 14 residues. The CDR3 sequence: CASSKGGRYNEQFF. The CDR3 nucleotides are TGTGCCAGCAGCAAGGGGGGCCGATACAATGAGCAGTTCTTC.

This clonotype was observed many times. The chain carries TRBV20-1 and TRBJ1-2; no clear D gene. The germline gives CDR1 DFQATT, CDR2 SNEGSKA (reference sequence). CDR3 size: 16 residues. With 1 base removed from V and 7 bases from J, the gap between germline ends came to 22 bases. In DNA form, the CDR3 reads TGCAGTGCTAGAGCCCAAACCCATGGATGGGGAGGTGGCTACACCTTC. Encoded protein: CSARAQTHGWGGGYTF.

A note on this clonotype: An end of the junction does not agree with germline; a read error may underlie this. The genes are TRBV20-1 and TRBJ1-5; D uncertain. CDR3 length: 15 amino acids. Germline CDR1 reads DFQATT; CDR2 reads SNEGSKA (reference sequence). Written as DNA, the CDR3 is TGCTGTGCTAGAGATACTGCCCGAGGAAATCAGCCCCAGCATTTT. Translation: CCARDTARGNQPQHF.